This T cell receptor (beta chain) emerged from a study of human T cells and chemical hapten exposure. This clonotype was counted between two and nine times. Its antigen remains unknown. Study-wide points: Patch test score was positively correlated with the counts of TCRs that had expanded at PT1.

Time point specified: patch test 1, 2 weeks after DPC sensitization. As to treatment: therapeutic diphenylcyclopropenone sensitization with weekly scalp DPC. TCRdb reprocessed the RACE reads via MiXCR and lists one record per CDR3 protein. The table lists tens of thousands of distinct CDR3 sequences, 25% to 40% of them singletons. The CDR3 length is 15 residues. The V gene's germline CDR1 is MDHEN and CDR2 SYDVKM. The ends lost 5 bases at V and 0 bases at J; junction bases unmatched: 1. The starting material was whole blood, obtained in connection with sensitization to the hapten diphenylcyclopropenone (DPC). The TCR comes from a man aged 35-49 years with alopecia areata. Some clones in this sample may be carry-over from other donors' samples. The rearrangement joins TRBV28 to TRBJ2-6; 7 bases fit TRBD1. The CDR3 region is CASSRDSSGANVLTF. The DNA of the CDR3 is TGTGCCAGCAGTCGGGACAGCTCTGGGGCCAACGTCCTGACTTTC. Full variable domain (rest looked up from reference TRBV28 and TRBJ2-6): DVKVTQSSRYLVKRTGEKVFLECVQDMDHENMFWYRQDPGLGLRLIYFSYDVKMKEKGDIPEGYSVSREKKERFSLILESASTNQTSMYLCASSRDSSGANVLTFGAGSRLTVL.